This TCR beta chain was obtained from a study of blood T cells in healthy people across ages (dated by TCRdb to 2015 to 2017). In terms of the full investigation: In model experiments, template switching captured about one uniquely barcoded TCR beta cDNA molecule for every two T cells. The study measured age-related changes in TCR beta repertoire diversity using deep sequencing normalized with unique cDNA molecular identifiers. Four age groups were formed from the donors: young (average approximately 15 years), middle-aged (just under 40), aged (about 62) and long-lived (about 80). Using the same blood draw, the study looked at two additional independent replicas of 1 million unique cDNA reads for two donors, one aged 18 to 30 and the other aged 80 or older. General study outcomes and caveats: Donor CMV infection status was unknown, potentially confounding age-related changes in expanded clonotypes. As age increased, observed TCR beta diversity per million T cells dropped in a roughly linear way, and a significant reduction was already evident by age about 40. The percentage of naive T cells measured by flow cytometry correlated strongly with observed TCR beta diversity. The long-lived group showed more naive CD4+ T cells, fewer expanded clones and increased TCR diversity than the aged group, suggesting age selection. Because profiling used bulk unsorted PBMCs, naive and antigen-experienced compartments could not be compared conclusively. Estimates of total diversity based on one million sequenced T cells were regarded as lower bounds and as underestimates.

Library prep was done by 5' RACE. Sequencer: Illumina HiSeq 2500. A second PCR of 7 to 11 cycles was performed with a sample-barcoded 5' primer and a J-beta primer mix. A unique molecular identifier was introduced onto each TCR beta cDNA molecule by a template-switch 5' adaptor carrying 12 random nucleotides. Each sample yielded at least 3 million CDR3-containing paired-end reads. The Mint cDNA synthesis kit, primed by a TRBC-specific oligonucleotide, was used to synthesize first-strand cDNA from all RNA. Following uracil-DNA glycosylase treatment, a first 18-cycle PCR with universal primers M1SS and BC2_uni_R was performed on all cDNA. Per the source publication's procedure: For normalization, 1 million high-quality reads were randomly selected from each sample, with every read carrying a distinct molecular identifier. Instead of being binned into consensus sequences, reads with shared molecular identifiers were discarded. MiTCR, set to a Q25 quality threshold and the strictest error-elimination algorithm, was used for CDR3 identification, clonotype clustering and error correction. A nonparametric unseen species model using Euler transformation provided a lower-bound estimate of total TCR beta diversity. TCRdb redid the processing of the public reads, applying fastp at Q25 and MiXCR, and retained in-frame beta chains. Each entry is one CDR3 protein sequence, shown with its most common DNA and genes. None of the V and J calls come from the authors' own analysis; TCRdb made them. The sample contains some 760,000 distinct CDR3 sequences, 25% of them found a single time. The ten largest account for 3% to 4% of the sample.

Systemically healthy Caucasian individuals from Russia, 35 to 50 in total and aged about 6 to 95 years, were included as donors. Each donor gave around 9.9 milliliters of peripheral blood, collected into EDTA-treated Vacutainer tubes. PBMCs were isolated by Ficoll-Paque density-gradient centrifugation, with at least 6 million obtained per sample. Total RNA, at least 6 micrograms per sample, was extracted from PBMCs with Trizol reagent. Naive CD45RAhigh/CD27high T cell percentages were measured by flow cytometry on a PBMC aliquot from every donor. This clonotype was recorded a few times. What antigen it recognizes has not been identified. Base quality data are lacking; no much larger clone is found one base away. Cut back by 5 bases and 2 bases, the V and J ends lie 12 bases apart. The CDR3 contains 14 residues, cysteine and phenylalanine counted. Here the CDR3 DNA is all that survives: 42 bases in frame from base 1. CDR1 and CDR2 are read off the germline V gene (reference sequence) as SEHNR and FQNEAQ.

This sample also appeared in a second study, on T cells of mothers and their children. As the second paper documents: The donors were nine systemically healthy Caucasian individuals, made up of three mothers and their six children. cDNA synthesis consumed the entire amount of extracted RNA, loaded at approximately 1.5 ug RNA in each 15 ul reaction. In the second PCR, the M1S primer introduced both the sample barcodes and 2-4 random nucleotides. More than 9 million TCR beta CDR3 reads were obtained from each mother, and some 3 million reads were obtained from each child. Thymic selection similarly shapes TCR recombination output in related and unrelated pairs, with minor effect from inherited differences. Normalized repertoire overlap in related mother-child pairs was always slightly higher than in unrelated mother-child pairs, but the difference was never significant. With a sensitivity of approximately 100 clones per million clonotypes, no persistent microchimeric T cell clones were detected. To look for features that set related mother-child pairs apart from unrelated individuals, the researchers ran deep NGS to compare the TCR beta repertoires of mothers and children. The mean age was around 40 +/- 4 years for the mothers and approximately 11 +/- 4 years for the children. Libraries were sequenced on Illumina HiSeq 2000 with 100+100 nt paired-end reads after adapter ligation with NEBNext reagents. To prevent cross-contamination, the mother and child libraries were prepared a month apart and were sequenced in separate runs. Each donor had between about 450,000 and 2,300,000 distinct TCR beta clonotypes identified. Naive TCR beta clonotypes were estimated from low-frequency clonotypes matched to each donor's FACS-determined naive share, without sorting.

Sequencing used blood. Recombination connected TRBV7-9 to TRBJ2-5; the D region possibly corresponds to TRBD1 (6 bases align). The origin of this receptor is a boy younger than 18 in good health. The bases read TGTGCCAGCAGCACAGGCAGGGGTCAAGAGACCCAGTACTTC. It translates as CASSTGRGQETQYF.